This TCR beta chain was captured by sequencing in a study of T cells after yellow fever vaccination. The junction had 8 bases not matched to a gene; V was cut back by 2 bases and J by 8 bases. The CDR3 consists of 15 residues. Germline CDR1 SGHVS, CDR2 FNYEAQ. TCRdb analysed the 5' RACE reads with MiXCR anew, one entry per CDR3 protein. Of 510,000 or so distinct CDR3 sequences detected, 19% appear once; the ten largest clones hold about 13%. The source is a young man who received the YFV17D yellow fever vaccine. The sample consisted of PBMCs, taken 15 days after the yellow fever booster vaccination. The rearrangement links TRBV7-6 to TRBJ2-2; 7 bases are a match to TRBD2. This chain's CDR3 is CASSLQGGRTGELFF. The DNA for the CDR3 is TGTGCCAGCAGCTTACAGGGCGGGAGAACGGGGGAGCTGTTTTTT.